Described below is a single T cell receptor beta chain sequence and its context. These data come from a study of CD8 T cells in Susac syndrome. CD8+ and CD4+ T cells from blood underwent TCR beta sequencing. The RNA input was roughly 0.45 to 1 ug, and it was reverse transcribed with random hexamers. TCRdb itself ran the immunoSEQ multiplex PCR reads through MiXCR, one entry per CDR3 protein. The profile shows around 150,000 distinct CDR3 sequences, 95% of them singletons. The CDR3 is made up of 10 amino acids. Per the germline V gene, CDR1 is SQVTM and CDR2 is ANQGSEA. The V end was cut by 5 bases, the J end by 3 bases, with 4 bases between.

The V and J genes are TRBV29-1 and TRBJ2-5; no clear D gene. The sample taken for sequencing was CD4+ T cells from PBMCs. This TCR was sampled from a human donor with Susac syndrome. CDR3 residues: CSVREETQYF. CDR3 bases: TGCAGCGTTCGGGAAGAGACCCAGTACTTC.